The T cell receptor beta chain described here comes from a study of shared clonotypes between healthy human individuals. About the research overall: The plates for each donor numbered three CD4 naive, three CD4 memory, two CD8 naive and one CD8 memory.

The CDR3 totals 14 residues. Trimming removed 6 bases from V and 0 bases from J, with 9 bases in between. Germline assignment: CDR1 MNHEY and CDR2 SMNVEV (reference sequence). As defined, naive CD8 cells were CD45RO-negative and positively selected for CCR7, with terminally differentiated effector memory CD45RA+ cells excluded. Measured with immunoSEQ multiplex PCR; TCRdb has only the in-frame clones, and not every one. The top ten hold 1.5% to 2% of the sample, which has some 2.1 million clones, approximately 92% seen once. Material for sequencing was naive CD8+ T cells from PBMCs. The chain is built from TRBV27 and TRBJ1-5; D remains unclear. This TCR was sampled from a man aged 18-30 years in good health. Some clones in this sample may be carry-over from other donors' samples. This CDR3 is CASSDGYSNQPQHF. CDR3 nucleotide sequence: TGTGCCAGCAGCGACGGATATAGCAATCAGCCCCAGCATTTT.